Listed below are T cell receptor beta chains from one sample, sequenced in a study of T cell repertoires in aging, cancer and after chemotherapy. TCRdb re-derived calls from the multiplex PCR reads in MiXCR, one entry per CDR3 protein. There are roughly 1,200 distinct CDR3 sequences in the sample; roughly 24% occur only once, and 75% to 80% lies in the top ten. Sequencing input: blood. The receptors shown here come from a human donor with a blood cancer. Each CDR3 is given with its conserved first and last residue. D genes are given only for firm matches. Rows give clone size only sometimes, using once, few, many, or a class for an expanded clone.

j_call d_call clone_size v_call cdr3_nt cdr3_aa
TRBJ2-1 TRBD2 medium-sized TRBV19 TGTGCCAGTAGTATAAGAGTAGCGGGCAAAAGCAATGAGCAGTTCTTC CASSIRVAGKSNEQFF
TRBJ2-3 - medium-sized TRBV11-3 TGTGCCAGCGCGGTAGCGGCCACAGATACGCAGTATTTT CASAVAATDTQYF
TRBJ2-2 TRBD1 medium-sized TRBV27 TGTGCCAGCAGACAGGGGGCGAACACCGGGGAGCTGTTTTTT CASRQGANTGELFF
TRBJ1-4 - - TRBV30 TGTGCCTGGAGTGGGGAGGGGGGGGGTGCAACTAATGAAAAACTGTTTTTT CAWSGEGGGATNEKLFF
TRBJ2-3 - - TRBV29-1 TGCAGCGTTGAGGGCAGGGATATCACAGATACGCAGTATTTT CSVEGRDITDTQYF
TRBJ2-2 TRBD1 few TRBV6-2/TRBV6-3 TGTGCCAGCAGTTACTCTGGGACAGGGCGGGAGCTGTTTTTT CASSYSGTGRELFF
TRBJ2-5 - - TRBV24-1 TGTGCCACCGGAAGTGAGGTTCAAGAGACCCAGTACTTC CATGSEVQETQYF
TRBJ1-5 - - TRBV12-3/TRBV12-4 TGTGCCAGCAGTTTAAGCGGGGCAGCCCAGCCCCAGCATTTT CASSLSGAAQPQHF
TRBJ2-3 - medium-sized TRBV12-3/TRBV12-4 TGTGCCAGCAGTTTGGATTACTCTAGCACAGATACGCAGTATTTT CASSLDYSSTDTQYF
TRBJ1-2 TRBD1 - TRBV19 TGTGCCAGTAGTGCCGGGACAGGGGAGGTCTATGGCTACACCTTC CASSAGTGEVYGYTF
TRBJ2-5 - medium-sized TRBV5-4 TGTGCCAGCAGCGAGGACGGTGGGGAGACCCAGTACTTC CASSEDGGETQYF
TRBJ2-1 TRBD2 medium-sized TRBV11-3 TGTGCCAGCAGCTTAACTAGCGGAAGATACAATGAGCAGTTCTTC CASSLTSGRYNEQFF
TRBJ2-2 - - TRBV12-3/TRBV12-4 TGTGCCAGCAGGCTGGGGGGCGGGAGCACCGGGGAGCTGTTTTTT CASRLGGGSTGELFF
TRBJ1-2 - medium-sized TRBV29-1 TGCAGCTATAGGGGTAACTATGGCTACACCTTC CSYRGNYGYTF
TRBJ2-1 TRBD1 medium-sized TRBV6-2/TRBV6-3 TGTGCCAGCAGTTCATACACAGGGGTGCGAGAGCAGTTCTTC CASSSYTGVREQFF
TRBJ2-2 - few TRBV24-1 TGTGCCACCAGTGATAGTTGGAACACCGGGGAGCTGTTTTTT CATSDSWNTGELFF
TRBJ2-7 - few TRBV6-2/TRBV6-3 TGTGCCAGCAGACCCTCACGGGGGGCGAAGGAGCAGTACTTC CASRPSRGAKEQYF
TRBJ2-5 - medium-sized TRBV7-2 TGTGCCAGCAGCTCCGGGACATTGGGTGAGACCCAGTACTTC CASSSGTLGETQYF
TRBJ2-3 TRBD1 medium-sized TRBV27 TGTGCCAGCAGTCAATGGGACAGGATCACAGATACGCAGTATTTT CASSQWDRITDTQYF
TRBJ1-6 - - TRBV20-1 TGCAGTGCTGAGGGGGGCAGGCCGAATTCACCCCTCCACTTT CSAEGGRPNSPLHF
TRBJ2-3 - medium-sized TRBV6-2/TRBV6-3 TGTGCCAGCACCCCACCGGTGGGGGAGGGCACAGATACGCAGTATTTT CASTPPVGEGTDTQYF
TRBJ1-1 - few TRBV5-1 TGCGCCAGCAGCTTGATTCAATCTCGGAACACTGAAGCTTTCTTT CASSLIQSRNTEAFF
TRBJ2-5 - - TRBV27 TGTGCCAGCAGTCCCCGGGTGGCCCCCGGCGAGACCCAGTACTTC CASSPRVAPGETQYF
TRBJ1-4 - few TRBV5-1 TGCGCCAGCAGCTTAGGAAGACAGACTGCAACTAATGAAAAACTGTTTTTT CASSLGRQTATNEKLFF
TRBJ2-3 TRBD1 medium-sized TRBV15 TGTGCCACTTCGGGTCGGCAAGGGACAGTCACAGATACGCAGTATTTT CATSGRQGTVTDTQYF
TRBJ1-1 TRBD1 medium-sized TRBV30 TGTGCCTGGGGGACAGGGAGTAGCACTGAAGCTTTCTTT CAWGTGSSTEAFF
TRBJ2-2 - medium-sized TRBV6-2/TRBV6-3 TGTGCCAGCAGTGACGGTGGGACCACCGGGGAGCTGTTTTTT CASSDGGTTGELFF
TRBJ2-1 - large TRBV11-2 TGTGCCAGCAGCTTAGAAATTGGCAATGAGCAGTTCTTC CASSLEIGNEQFF
TRBJ1-5 TRBD1 medium-sized TRBV19 TGTGCCAGTAGTGCGACAGGGGGTAGCAATCAGCCCCAGCATTTT CASSATGGSNQPQHF
TRBJ1-6 - few TRBV7-2 TGTGCCAGCAGCTTCAGGGATCTGAGTTCACCCCTCCACTTT CASSFRDLSSPLHF
TRBJ2-7 - - TRBV20-1 TGCAGTGCTCAGGACGGGTACGAGCAGTACTTC CSAQDGYEQYF
TRBJ2-2 - - TRBV20-1 TGCAGTGCTAGAGTTGCGGGGGCGGGCACCGGGGAGCTGTTTTTT CSARVAGAGTGELFF
TRBJ2-5 - - TRBV11-3 TGTGCCAGCAATGCGTACCGTAAAGAGACCCAGTACTTC CASNAYRKETQYF
TRBJ1-5 - medium-sized TRBV30 TGTGCCTGGAGCCCAGACACCGGTGGTGGTCAGCCCCAGCATTTT CAWSPDTGGGQPQHF
TRBJ2-7 - - TRBV10-1 TGCGCCGGCAGTGAGTCTGAGGGGGACTCCTACGAGCAGTACTTC CAGSESEGDSYEQYF
TRBJ2-2 TRBD1 once TRBV13 TGTGCCAGCAGCCAAGGGGGACAGGACACCGGGGAGCTGTTTTTT CASSQGGQDTGELFF
TRBJ1-2 - medium-sized TRBV18 TGTGCCAGCTCACCAACCCGGGACACCTATGGCTACACCTTC CASSPTRDTYGYTF
TRBJ2-4 - few TRBV7-2 TGTGCCAGCAGCTTAGAGCCGTCCAAAAACATTCAGTACTTC CASSLEPSKNIQYF
TRBJ2-7 - few TRBV5-5 TGTGCCAGCAGCTTGGCCGGACACCATCCCTACGAGCAGTACTTC CASSLAGHHPYEQYF
TRBJ1-2 TRBD1 medium-sized TRBV6-2/TRBV6-3 TGTGCCAGCAGACGTACAGGGGGCGATGGCTACACCTTC CASRRTGGDGYTF
TRBJ2-2 - - TRBV13 TGTGCCAGCAGACCCGCAGGGGGCGGGAGCACCGGGGAGCTGTTTTTT CASRPAGGGSTGELFF
TRBJ1-4 - - TRBV25-1 TGTGCCAGCAGGCGGTGGACAACTAATGAAAAACTGTTTTTT CASRRWTTNEKLFF
TRBJ2-2 - medium-sized TRBV10-3 TGTGCCATCAGTGAGGGGGGGCGCCTGGGCACCGGGGAGCTGTTTTTT CAISEGGRLGTGELFF
TRBJ2-3 - medium-sized TRBV12-3/TRBV12-4 TGTGCCAGCACCAACCCGGGGCCCACGCAGTATTTT CASTNPGPTQYF
TRBJ2-5 TRBD2 few TRBV20-1 TGCAGTGCTCCTCCGCTGAGCGGGGGGGGAGTACGGGAGACCCAGTACTTC CSAPPLSGGGVRETQYF
TRBJ2-7 TRBD1 - TRBV10-1 TGCGCCAGCAGTGATGACAGGGAGACCTACGAGCAGTACTTC CASSDDRETYEQYF
TRBJ2-7 TRBD1 - TRBV11-3 TGTGCCAGCAGCTTAGAATGGACAGGGGGCTCCTACGAGCAGTACTTC CASSLEWTGGSYEQYF
TRBJ2-7 - medium-sized TRBV27 TGTGCCAGCAGTTTATCAGGGACCAGCGAGCAGTACTTC CASSLSGTSEQYF
TRBJ2-7 - - TRBV20-1 TGCAGTGCTAGTACAGGGTTGGGATACGAGCAGTACTTC CSASTGLGYEQYF
TRBJ2-3 TRBD2 few TRBV13 TGTGCCAGCAGCCCCGGACTAGTTACAGATACGCAGTATTTT CASSPGLVTDTQYF
TRBJ2-5 TRBD2 medium-sized TRBV19 TGTGCCAGTAGTATGAGGAAGTCTAGCGGAACCCAAGAGACCCAGTACTTC CASSMRKSSGTQETQYF
TRBJ2-1 TRBD2 - TRBV20-1 TGCAGTGCTAGAGATGGGCAGGGACTAGTATTTGATGAGCAGTTCTTC CSARDGQGLVFDEQFF
TRBJ2-2 - medium-sized TRBV11-3 TGTGCCAGCAGCTTAGACGGGGTCGGGTTGCCGAACACCGGGGAGCTGTTTTTT CASSLDGVGLPNTGELFF
TRBJ2-3 - - TRBV12-5 TGTGCTAGTGGTTTGGGGGATCTCACAGATACGCAGTATTTT CASGLGDLTDTQYF
TRBJ2-5 - medium-sized TRBV11-3 TGTGCCAGCAGCAGAGGGGTGGGGGAGACGGAGACCCAGTACTTC CASSRGVGETETQYF
TRBJ1-4 - - TRBV6-6 TGTGCCAGCAGTTACCGGGGCAGGGATGAAAAACTGTTTTTT CASSYRGRDEKLFF
TRBJ1-6 TRBD1 - TRBV5-4 TGTGCCAGCAGCCTACCGGGACAGGGATCACACCTCCACTTT CASSLPGQGSHLHF
TRBJ1-1 - few TRBV11-3 TGTGCCAGCAGCTTTGGCAGGGTGGGGGCGTTGAACACTGAAGCTTTCTTT CASSFGRVGALNTEAFF
TRBJ2-7 TRBD1 once TRBV20-1 TGCAGTGCGGGACAGGGGTGGGTTAGTCGCTACGAGCAGTACTTC CSAGQGWVSRYEQYF